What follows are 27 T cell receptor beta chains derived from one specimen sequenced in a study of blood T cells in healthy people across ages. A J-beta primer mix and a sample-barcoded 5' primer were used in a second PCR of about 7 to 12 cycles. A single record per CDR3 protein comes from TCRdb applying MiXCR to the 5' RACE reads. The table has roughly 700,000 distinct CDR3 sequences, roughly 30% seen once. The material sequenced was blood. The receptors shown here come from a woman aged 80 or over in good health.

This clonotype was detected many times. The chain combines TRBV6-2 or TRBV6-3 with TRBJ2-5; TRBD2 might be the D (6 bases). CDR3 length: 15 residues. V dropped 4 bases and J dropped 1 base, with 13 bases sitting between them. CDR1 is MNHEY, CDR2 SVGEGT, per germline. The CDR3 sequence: CASSWPGDFQETQYF. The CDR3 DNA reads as TGTGCCAGCAGTTGGCCGGGGGACTTCCAAGAGACCCAGTACTTC.

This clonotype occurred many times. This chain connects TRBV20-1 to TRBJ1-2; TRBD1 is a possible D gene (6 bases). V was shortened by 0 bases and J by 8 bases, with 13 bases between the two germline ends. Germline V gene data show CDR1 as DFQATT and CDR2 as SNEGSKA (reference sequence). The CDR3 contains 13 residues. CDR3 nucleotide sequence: TGCAGTGCTAGAGATGCGCAGGGGAGAGGCTACACCTTC. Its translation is CSARDAQGRGYTF.

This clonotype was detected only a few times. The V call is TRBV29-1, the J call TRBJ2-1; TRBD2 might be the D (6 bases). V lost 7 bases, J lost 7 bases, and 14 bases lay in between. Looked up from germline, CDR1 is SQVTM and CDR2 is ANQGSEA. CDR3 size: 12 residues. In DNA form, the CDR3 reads TGCAGCGCCGAGACTAGACCAAATGAGCAGTTCTTC. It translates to CSAETRPNEQFF.

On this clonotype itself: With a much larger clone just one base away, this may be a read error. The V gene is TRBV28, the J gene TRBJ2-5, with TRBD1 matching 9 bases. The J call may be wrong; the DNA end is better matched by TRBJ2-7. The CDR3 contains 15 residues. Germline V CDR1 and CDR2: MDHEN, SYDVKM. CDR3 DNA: TGTGCCAGCAATTATGCAGGGACAGGGTGCCACGAGCAGTACTTC. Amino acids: CASNYAGTGCHEQYF.

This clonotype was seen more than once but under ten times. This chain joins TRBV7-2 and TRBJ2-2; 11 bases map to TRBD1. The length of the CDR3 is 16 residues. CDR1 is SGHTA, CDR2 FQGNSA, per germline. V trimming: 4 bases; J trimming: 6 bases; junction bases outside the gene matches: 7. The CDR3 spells CASSSDRGRGSGELFF. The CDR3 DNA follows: TGTGCCAGCAGCTCGGACAGGGGGCGAGGATCCGGGGAGCTGTTTTTT. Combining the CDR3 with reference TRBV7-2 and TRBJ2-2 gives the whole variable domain GAGVSQSPSNKVTEKGKDVELRCDPISGHTALYWYRQSLGQGLEFLIYFQGNSAPDKSGLPSDRFSAERTGGSVSTLTIQRTQQEDSAVYLCASSSDRGRGSGELFFGEGSRLTVL.

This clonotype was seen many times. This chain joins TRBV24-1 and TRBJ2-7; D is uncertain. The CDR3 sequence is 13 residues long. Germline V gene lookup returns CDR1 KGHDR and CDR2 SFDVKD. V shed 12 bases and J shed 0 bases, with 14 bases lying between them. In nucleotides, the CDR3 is TGTGCCCCAAGATCCAGGAGCTCCTACGAGCAGTACTTC. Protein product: CAPRSRSSYEQYF.

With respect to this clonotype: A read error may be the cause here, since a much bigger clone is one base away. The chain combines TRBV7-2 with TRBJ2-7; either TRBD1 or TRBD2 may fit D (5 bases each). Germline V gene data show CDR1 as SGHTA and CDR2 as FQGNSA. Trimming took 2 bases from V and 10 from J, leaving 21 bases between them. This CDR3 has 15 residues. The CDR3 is CASSLSPGWQGVQYF. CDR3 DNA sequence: TGTGCCAGCAGCTTATCCCCGGGGTGGCAGGGCGTTCAGTACTTC.

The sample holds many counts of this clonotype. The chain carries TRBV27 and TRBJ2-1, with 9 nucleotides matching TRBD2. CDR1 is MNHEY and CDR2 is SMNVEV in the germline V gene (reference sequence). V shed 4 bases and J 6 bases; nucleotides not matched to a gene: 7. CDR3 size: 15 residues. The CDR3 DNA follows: TGTGCCAGCAGTTCCAGCGGGGGGCCTATCAATGAGCAGTTCTTC. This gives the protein CASSSSGGPINEQFF.

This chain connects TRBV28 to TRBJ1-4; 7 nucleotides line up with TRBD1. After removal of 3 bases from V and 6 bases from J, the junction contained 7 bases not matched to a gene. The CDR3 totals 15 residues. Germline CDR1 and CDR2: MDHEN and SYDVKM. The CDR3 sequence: CASSFSGGKHEKLFF. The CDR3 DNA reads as TGTGCCAGCAGTTTCTCAGGGGGGAAACATGAAAAACTGTTTTTT.

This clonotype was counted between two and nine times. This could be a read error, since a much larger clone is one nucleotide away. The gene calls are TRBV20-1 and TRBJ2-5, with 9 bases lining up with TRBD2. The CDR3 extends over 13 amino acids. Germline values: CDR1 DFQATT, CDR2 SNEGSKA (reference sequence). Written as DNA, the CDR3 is TGCAGTGCTACGTTAGCGGGGGAAGAGGCCCAGTACTTC. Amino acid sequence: CSATLAGEEAQYF.

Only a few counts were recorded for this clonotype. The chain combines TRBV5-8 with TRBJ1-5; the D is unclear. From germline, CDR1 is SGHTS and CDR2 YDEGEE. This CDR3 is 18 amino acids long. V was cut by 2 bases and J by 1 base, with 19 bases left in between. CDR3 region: CASSFRDRWAESNQPQHF. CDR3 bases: TGTGCCAGCAGCTTCCGCGATAGATGGGCAGAGAGCAATCAGCCCCAGCATTTT.

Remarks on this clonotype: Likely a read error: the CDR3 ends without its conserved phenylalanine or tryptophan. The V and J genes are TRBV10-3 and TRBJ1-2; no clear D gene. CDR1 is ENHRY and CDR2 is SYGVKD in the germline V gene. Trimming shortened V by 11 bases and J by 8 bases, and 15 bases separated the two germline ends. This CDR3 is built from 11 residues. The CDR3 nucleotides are TGTGCCGTCCAACGGACGGGCGGCTACACCTCC. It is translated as CAVQRTGGYTS.

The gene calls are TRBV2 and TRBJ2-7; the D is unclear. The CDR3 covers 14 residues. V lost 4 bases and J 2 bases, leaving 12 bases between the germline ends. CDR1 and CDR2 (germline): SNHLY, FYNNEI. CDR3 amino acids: CASSGAAIPYEQYF. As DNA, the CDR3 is TGTGCCAGCAGTGGCGCGGCCATTCCCTACGAGCAGTACTTC.

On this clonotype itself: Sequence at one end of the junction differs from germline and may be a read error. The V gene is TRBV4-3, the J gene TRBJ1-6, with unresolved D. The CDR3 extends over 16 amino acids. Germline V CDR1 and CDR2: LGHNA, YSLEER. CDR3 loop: CASSQDWATYNSPLHF. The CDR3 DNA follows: TGCGCCAGCAGCCAAGATTGGGCTACCTATAATTCACCTCTCCACTTT.

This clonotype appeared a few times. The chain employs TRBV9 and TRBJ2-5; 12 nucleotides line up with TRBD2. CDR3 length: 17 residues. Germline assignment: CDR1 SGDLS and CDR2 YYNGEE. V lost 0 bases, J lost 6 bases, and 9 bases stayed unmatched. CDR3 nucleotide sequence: TGTGCCAGCAGCGTAGGGCTAGCGGGGGGGACCGTGAAGACCCAGTACTTC. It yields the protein CASSVGLAGGTVKTQYF.

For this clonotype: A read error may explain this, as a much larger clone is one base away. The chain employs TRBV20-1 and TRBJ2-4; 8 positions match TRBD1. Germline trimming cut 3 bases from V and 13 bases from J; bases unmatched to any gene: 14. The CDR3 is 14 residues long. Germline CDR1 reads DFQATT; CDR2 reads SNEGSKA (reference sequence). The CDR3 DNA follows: TGCAGTGCTAGTAAGGACAGGGCTGGCAGGGCGCAGTACTTC. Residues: CSASKDRAGRAQYF.

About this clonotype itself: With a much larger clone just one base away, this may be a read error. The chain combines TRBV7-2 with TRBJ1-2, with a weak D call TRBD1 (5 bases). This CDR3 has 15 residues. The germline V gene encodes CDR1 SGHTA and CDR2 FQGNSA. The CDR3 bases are TGTGCCAGCAGCCCTTCCTGGGGGGTGGGCTATGGCTGCACCTTC. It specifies CASSPSWGVGYGCTF. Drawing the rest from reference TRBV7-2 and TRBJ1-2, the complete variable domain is GAGVSQSPSNKVTEKGKDVELRCDPISGHTALYWYRQSLGQGLEFLIYFQGNSAPDKSGLPSDRFSAERTGGSVSTLTIQRTQQEDSAVYLCASSPSWGVGYGCTFGSGTRLTVV.

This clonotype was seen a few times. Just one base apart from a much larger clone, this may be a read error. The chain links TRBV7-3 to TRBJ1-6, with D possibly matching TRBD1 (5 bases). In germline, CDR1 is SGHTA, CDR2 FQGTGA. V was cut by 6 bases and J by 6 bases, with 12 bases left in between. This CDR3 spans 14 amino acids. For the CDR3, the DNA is TGTGCCAGCAGACGGGACGGCCCTAATTCACCCCTCCACTTT. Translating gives CASRRDGPNSPLHF. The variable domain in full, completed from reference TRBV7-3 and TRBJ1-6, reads GAGVSQTPSNKVTEKGKYVELRCDPISGHTALYWYRQSLGQGPEFLIYFQGTGAADDSGLPNDRFFAVRPEGSVSTLKIQRTERGDSAVYLCASRRDGPNSPLHFGNGTRLTVT.

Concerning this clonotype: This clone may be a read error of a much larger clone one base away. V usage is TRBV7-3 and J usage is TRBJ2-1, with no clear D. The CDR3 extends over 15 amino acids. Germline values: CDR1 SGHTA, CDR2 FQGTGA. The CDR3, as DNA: TGTGTCAGCAGCCCACCCAGCAGCTCCTACAATGAGCAGTTCTTC. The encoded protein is CVSSPPSSSYNEQFF.

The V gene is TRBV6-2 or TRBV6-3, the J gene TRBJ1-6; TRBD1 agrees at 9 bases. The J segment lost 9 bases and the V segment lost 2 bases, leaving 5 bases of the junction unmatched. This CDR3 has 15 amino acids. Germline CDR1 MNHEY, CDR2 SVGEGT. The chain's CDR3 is CASSYGTGGGSPLHF. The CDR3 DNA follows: TGTGCCAGCAGTTACGGAACAGGGGGCGGTTCACCCCTCCACTTT.

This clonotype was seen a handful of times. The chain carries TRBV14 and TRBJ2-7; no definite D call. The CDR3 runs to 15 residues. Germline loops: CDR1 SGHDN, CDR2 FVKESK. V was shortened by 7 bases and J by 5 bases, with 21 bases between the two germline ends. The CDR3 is CASTPRSRVPNEQYF. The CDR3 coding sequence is TGTGCCAGCACCCCCCGGAGTCGGGTTCCCAACGAGCAGTACTTC.

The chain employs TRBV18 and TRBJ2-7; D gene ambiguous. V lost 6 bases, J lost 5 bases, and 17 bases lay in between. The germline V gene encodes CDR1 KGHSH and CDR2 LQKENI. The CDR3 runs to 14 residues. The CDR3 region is CASSPVQSRHEQYF. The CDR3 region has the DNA TGTGCCAGCTCCCCCGTACAGTCCAGGCACGAGCAGTACTTC. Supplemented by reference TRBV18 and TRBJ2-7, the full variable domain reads NAGVMQNPRHLVRRRGQEARLRCSPMKGHSHVYWYRQLPEEGLKFMVYLQKENIIDESGMPKERFSAEFPKEGPSILRIQQVVRGDSAAYFCASSPVQSRHEQYFGPGTRLTVT.

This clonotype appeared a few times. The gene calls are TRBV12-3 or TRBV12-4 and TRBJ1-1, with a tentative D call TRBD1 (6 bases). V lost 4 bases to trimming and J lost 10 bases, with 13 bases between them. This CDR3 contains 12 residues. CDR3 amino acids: CASSSEGEGAFF. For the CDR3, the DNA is TGTGCCAGCAGTTCAGAGGGGGAAGGAGCTTTCTTT.

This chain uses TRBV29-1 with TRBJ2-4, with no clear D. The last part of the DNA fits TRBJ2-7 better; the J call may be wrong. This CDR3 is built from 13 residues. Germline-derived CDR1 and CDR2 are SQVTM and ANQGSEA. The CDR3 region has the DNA TGCAGCGTTGTTTGGACGGATCACTACGAGCAGTACTTC. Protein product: CSVVWTDHYEQYF.

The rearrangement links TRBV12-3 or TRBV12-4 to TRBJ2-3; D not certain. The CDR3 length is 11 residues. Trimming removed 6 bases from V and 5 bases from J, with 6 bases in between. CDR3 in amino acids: CASRSGDTQYF. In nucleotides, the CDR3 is TGTGCCAGCAGGTCTGGAGATACGCAGTATTTT.

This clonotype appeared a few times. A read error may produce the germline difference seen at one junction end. The DNA for the CDR3 is TGTGCCGTCAGTGAGTCGCTAATGACAGGGGGCTTGGAGACCCAGTACTTC. It is translated as CAVSESLMTGGLETQYF. The rearrangement links TRBV10-3 to TRBJ2-5, with TRBD1 matching over 10 bases. CDR1 and CDR2 (germline): ENHRY, SYGVKD. The CDR3 has 17 residues.

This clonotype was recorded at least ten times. The DNA for the CDR3 is TGTGCCAGCAGCCTACAGGGGAGCAATCAGCCCCAGCATTTT. It encodes CASSLQGSNQPQHF. The chain uses TRBV27 and TRBJ1-5; 7 nucleotides agree with TRBD1. The CDR3 runs to 14 residues. With 6 bases clipped from V and 1 base from J, the junction kept 3 bases outside the gene matches. Germline V lookup: CDR1 MNHEY, CDR2 SMNVEV (reference sequence).